A single sample is the source of the 11 T cell receptor beta chains below, sequenced in a study of cytomegalovirus exposure and HLA in healthy donors. The PCR employed 60 Vbeta primers together with 13 Jbeta primers. Sequencing was performed with immunoSEQ multiplex PCR; in TCRdb, only in-frame clones are kept and a portion is missing. The data hold around 75,000 clones, with approximately 78% observed a single time. The sample consisted of PBMCs. The receptors were gathered from a man aged 40-49 years in good health and CMV-seronegative.

This clone came up once. The genes are TRBV6-1 and TRBJ2-1; D is possibly TRBD2 (7 bases). The germline CDR1 and CDR2 sequences are MNHNS and SASEGT. The ends were cut back, 2 bases at V and 8 bases at J, with 16 bases in the middle. This CDR3 has 15 residues. This CDR3 is CASSEKLEGGDEQFF. In DNA, the CDR3 is TGTGCCAGCAGTGAAAAGCTCGAGGGGGGGGATGAGCAGTTCTTC.

The V call is TRBV11-2, the J call TRBJ2-3; unclear D gene. The germline gives CDR1 SGHAT, CDR2 FQNNGV. V dropped 0 bases and J dropped 2 bases, with 9 bases sitting between them. CDR3 size: 15 residues. The CDR3 here is CASSLDESYTDTQYF. The CDR3 region has the DNA TGTGCCAGCAGCTTAGACGAGTCCTACACAGATACGCAGTATTTT.

This clone has only one observation. This sequence joins TRBV29-1 and TRBJ2-5, with TRBD1 matching 7 bases. The end of the DNA is better explained by TRBJ2-7, so the J call may be wrong. This CDR3 is 13 amino acids long. Germline CDR1 reads SQVTM; CDR2 reads ANQGSEA. CDR3 loop: CSVSRDRLYEQYF. CDR3 DNA: TGCAGCGTCAGCCGGGACAGACTCTACGAGCAGTACTTC.

The V gene is TRBV7-9, the J gene TRBJ2-1; TRBD1 matches at 7 bases. This CDR3 spans 15 amino acids. The V segment lost 5 bases and the J segment 3 bases; nucleotides outside the gene matches: 7. In germline, CDR1 is SEHNR, CDR2 FQNEAQ (reference sequence). The CDR3, as DNA: TGTGCCAGCAGCCCCCGGACAGGAGGCTACAATGAGCAGTTCTTC. Translating gives CASSPRTGGYNEQFF.

Comments on this clone: This sample also contains other DNA sequences that code for the same CDR3. The rearrangement links TRBV5-1 to TRBJ2-7; possible D gene TRBD2, 7 bases. Trimming pared 4 bases from V and 2 bases from J, leaving 13 bases between. CDR1 is SGHRS and CDR2 is YFSETQ in the germline V gene. This CDR3 has 14 residues. CDR3 sequence reads: CASSPGAGAYEQYF. CDR3 bases: TGCGCCAGCAGCCCAGGGGCGGGGGCCTACGAGCAGTACTTC.

The V call is TRBV6-5, the J call TRBJ1-2, with a possible D match to TRBD1 (5 bases). With 2 bases removed from V and 3 bases from J, the gap between germline ends came to 13 bases. The V gene's germline CDR1 is MNHEY and CDR2 SVGAGI. The CDR3 loop spans 15 amino acids. CDR3 region: CASSYDGQGHYGYTF. The CDR3 nucleotides are TGTGCCAGCAGTTACGACGGGCAGGGTCACTATGGCTACACCTTC.

V is TRBV7-3 and J is TRBJ2-3; TRBD2 aligns across 11 bases. J was trimmed by 7 bases and V by 4 bases; bases with no gene match: 7. This CDR3 region has 15 residues. Germline V gene lookup returns CDR1 SGHTA and CDR2 FQGTGA. CDR3 protein: CASSWGTSGVNTQYF. For the CDR3, the DNA is TGTGCCAGCAGCTGGGGGACTAGCGGTGTGAATACGCAGTATTTT.

In this sample, this clone turned up a few times. V gene TRBV6-5 combines with J gene TRBJ1-4, with 7 bases that match TRBD1. CDR1 is MNHEY, CDR2 SVGAGI, per germline. The CDR3 spans 14 residues. V was clipped by 5 bases and J by 10 bases; unmatched bases: 10. The CDR3 sequence is CASSPGTVTAKLFF. CDR3 nucleotide sequence: TGTGCCAGCAGTCCCGGGACAGTTACGGCAAAACTGTTTTTT.

The rearrangement links TRBV2 to TRBJ2-7, with a possible D match to TRBD1 (5 bases). Germline values: CDR1 SNHLY, CDR2 FYNNEI. This CDR3 has 11 residues. The V end was cut by 7 bases, the J end by 6 bases, with 10 bases between. CDR3: CASNRLGEQYF. The CDR3 coding sequence is TGTGCCAGCAACAGGTTAGGCGAGCAGTACTTC.

CDR3 bases: TGTGCCAGTGGGGACAGGACCCGCGGGGGTCCCCTCCACTTT. Translated, it gives CASGDRTRGGPLHF. V is TRBV6-5 and J is TRBJ1-6, with 8 bases that match TRBD1. With V trimmed by 9 bases and J by 13 bases, 14 bases remained unmatched. The CDR3 loop spans 14 amino acids. Germline V gene lookup returns CDR1 MNHEY and CDR2 SVGAGI.

V usage is TRBV6-1 and J usage is TRBJ2-2; 9 bases agree with TRBD1. CDR1 is MNHNS and CDR2 is SASEGT in the germline V gene. This CDR3 has 14 residues. The junction had 4 bases not matched to a gene; V was cut back by 6 bases and J by 5 bases. The CDR3 DNA is TGTGCCAGCAGGGGACAGGGAGGGACCGGGGAGCTGTTTTTT. Translating gives CASRGQGGTGELFF.